In this sample, the clone carrying this T cell receptor (beta chain) turned up once. Its antigen is still unknown. Libraries were prepared by immunoSEQ multiplex PCR; TCRdb keeps only in-frame clonotypes and omits some of them. Among some 94,000 clones listed, roughly 95% were seen once. These data belong to a study of OX40 agonist ivuxolimab in advanced cancers. Turning to the study itself: Age averaged around 60 years (range roughly 20 to 90), and around 78% were male. Eligibility admitted prior anti-PD-1, anti-PD-L1 or anti-CTLA-4 therapy; around 42% had some. Of the patients, three showed partial responses, one with hepatocellular carcinoma and two with cutaneous melanoma.

General study findings and limits: Among T cells, CD8+ cells averaged more expanded clones than CD4+ cells.

The sequencing used CD4+ or CD8+ T cells sorted from blood, collected in a trial of the OX40 agonist ivuxolimab. This TCR came from an adult with an advanced solid tumor such as melanoma, head and neck, liver or kidney cancer.

The CDR3 sequence is CASSPGSANTGELFF. CDR3 DNA sequence: TGCGCCAGCAGTCCCGGAAGCGCGAACACCGGGGAGCTGTTTTTT. The chain has TRBV4-3 and TRBJ2-2; no reliable D call. Germline V gives CDR1 LGHNA, CDR2 YSLEER. The CDR3 extends over 15 amino acids. V dropped 6 bases and J dropped 0 bases, with 11 bases sitting between them.